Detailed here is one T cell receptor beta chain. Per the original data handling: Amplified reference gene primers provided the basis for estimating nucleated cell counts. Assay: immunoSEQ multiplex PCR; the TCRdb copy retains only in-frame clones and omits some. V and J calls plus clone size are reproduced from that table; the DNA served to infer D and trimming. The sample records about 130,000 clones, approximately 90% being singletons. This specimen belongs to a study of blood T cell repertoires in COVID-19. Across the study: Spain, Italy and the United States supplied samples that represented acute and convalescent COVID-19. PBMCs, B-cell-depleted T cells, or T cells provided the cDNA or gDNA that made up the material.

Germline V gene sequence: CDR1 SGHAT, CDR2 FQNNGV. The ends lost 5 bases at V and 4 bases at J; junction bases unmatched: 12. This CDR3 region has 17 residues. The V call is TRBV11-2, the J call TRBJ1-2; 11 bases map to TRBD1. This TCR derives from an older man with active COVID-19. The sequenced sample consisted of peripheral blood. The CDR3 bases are TGTGCCAGCAGCCTCGGGGGAGGACAGGGGGCGCGCTATGGCTACACCTTC. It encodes CASSLGGGQGARYGYTF.